These 15 T cell receptor beta chains were all obtained from the same sample, sequenced in a study of response to subunit inactivated influenza vaccine. TCRdb analysed the RT-PCR reads with MiXCR anew, one entry per CDR3 protein. The data hold 550,000 to 800,000 distinct CDR3 sequences, with roughly 13% observed a single time. Sample: PBMCs from blood, taken roughly 15 days before vaccination. The receptors derive from a man aged 50 to 59 who received an inactivated influenza vaccine.

This rearrangement joins TRBV29-1 to TRBJ2-3; 14 bases are a match to TRBD2. The CDR3 runs 16 residues. Trimming at V came to 6 bases and at J to 1 base, leaving 6 bases not matched to a gene. Germline V gene data show CDR1 as SQVTM and CDR2 as ANQGSEA. CDR3 nucleotides: TGCAGCGTGTTAGGGACTAGCGGGGGCCGCACAGATACGCAGTATTTT. The encoded protein is CSVLGTSGGRTDTQYF.

The chain joins TRBV12-3 or TRBV12-4 to TRBJ2-3; D possibly corresponds to TRBD2 (5 bases). Deletions cut 5 bases from V and 8 bases from J, with 14 bases between. The length of the CDR3 is 13 residues. Here the CDR3 reads CASSHSYEGTQYF. In nucleotides, the CDR3 is TGTGCCAGCAGTCATTCATATGAGGGTACGCAGTATTTT.

This clonotype has a handful of counts. This chain links TRBV2 with TRBJ2-1; 12 bases map to TRBD2. This CDR3 comprises 17 residues. The germline gives CDR1 SNHLY, CDR2 FYNNEI. The trim removed 2 bases at V and 6 bases at J, leaving 8 bases unmatched. In nucleotides, the CDR3 is TGTGCCAGCAGTGAAATGGTAGGACTAGCGGGGCCCAATGAGCAGTTCTTC. Protein: CASSEMVGLAGPNEQFF.

The chain is built from TRBV5-5 and TRBJ1-6; D is uncertain. From germline, CDR1 is SGHKS and CDR2 YYEKEE (reference sequence). This CDR3 has 15 amino acids. V was shortened by 3 bases and J by 7 bases, with 14 bases between the two germline ends. This CDR3 is CASSSPRRWNSPLHF. In DNA form, the CDR3 reads TGTGCCAGCAGCTCCCCTAGGAGGTGGAATTCACCCCTCCACTTT.

This chain connects TRBV27 to TRBJ1-1; D uncertain. V was pared by 4 bases and J by 0 bases, with 15 bases between. Germline CDR1 MNHEY, CDR2 SMNVEV (reference sequence). This CDR3 spans 16 amino acids. The CDR3 loop is CASSSLTSTMNTEAFF. As DNA, the CDR3 is TGTGCCAGCAGTTCCCTAACTTCGACCATGAACACTGAAGCTTTCTTT.

A few counts support this clonotype. The CDR3, as DNA: TGCGCCAGCAACATCGCTGGGGCTAGCGGTTACAATGAGCAGTTCTTC. It encodes CASNIAGASGYNEQFF. The chain combines TRBV5-1 with TRBJ2-1, with 7 nucleotides matching TRBD2. The CDR3 is 16 residues long. Germline assignment: CDR1 SGHRS and CDR2 YFSETQ. With V trimmed by 6 bases and J by 4 bases, 13 bases remained unmatched.

The J gene is TRBJ2-1, the V gene TRBV14; D perhaps matches TRBD1 (6 bases). Trimming shortened V by 1 base and J by 4 bases, and 17 bases separated the two germline ends. The CDR3 is 17 amino acids. Per the germline V gene, CDR1 is SGHDN and CDR2 is FVKESK. The CDR3 protein is CASSQGVPGEGYNEQFF. The CDR3 region has the DNA TGTGCCAGCAGCCAAGGAGTACCAGGGGAAGGTTACAATGAGCAGTTCTTC.

This clonotype was counted once. The chain recombines TRBV20-1 with TRBJ2-3; TRBD2 is a possible D gene (6 bases). This CDR3 region has 13 residues. CDR1 is DFQATT, CDR2 SNEGSKA, per germline (reference sequence). Trimming took 6 bases from V and 1 from J, leaving 11 bases between them. CDR3 sequence reads: CSATKRGTDTQYF. The CDR3 DNA is TGCAGTGCGACAAAGCGGGGCACAGATACGCAGTATTTT.

The chain is built from TRBV7-6 and TRBJ2-7; D remains ambiguous. Germline CDR1 SGHVS, CDR2 FNYEAQ. The CDR3 spans 16 residues. V gave up 4 bases and J gave up 2 bases, with 18 bases separating them. The DNA of the CDR3 is TGTGCCAGCAGCTCTCAAGCACCAGGTTACCCCTACGAGCAGTACTTC. Residues: CASSSQAPGYPYEQYF.

The chain has TRBV9 and TRBJ1-2, with D maybe TRBD1 (6 bases). CDR3 length equals 13 residues. Deletions cut 3 bases from V and 8 bases from J, with 14 bases between. Germline CDR1 reads SGDLS; CDR2 reads YYNGEE. The CDR3 coding sequence is TGTGCCAGCAGCGGGACAGTCTCCATCGGCTACACCTTC. Translating it yields CASSGTVSIGYTF.

This clonotype was seen a handful of times. The chain has TRBV5-6 and TRBJ2-2; D is perhaps TRBD1 (5 bases). This CDR3 has 14 residues. Deletions cut 1 base from V and 4 bases from J, with 8 bases between. Germline CDR1 is SGHDT and CDR2 is YYEEEE. CDR3 DNA sequence: TGTGCCAGCAGCTTGAGGGGCCTCACCGGGGAGCTGTTTTTT. It is translated as CASSLRGLTGELFF. The variable domain in full, completed from reference TRBV5-6 and TRBJ2-2, reads DAGVTQSPTHLIKTRGQQVTLRCSPKSGHDTVSWYQQALGQGPQFIFQYYEEEERQRGNFPDRFSGHQFPNYSSELNVNALLLGDSALYLCASSLRGLTGELFFGEGSRLTVL.

The CDR3 sequence: CAISGGWGEKLFF. DNA of the CDR3: TGTGCCATCAGCGGGGGCTGGGGTGAAAAACTGTTTTTT. The V gene is TRBV10-3, the J gene TRBJ1-4, with a possible D match to TRBD1 (6 bases). V was clipped by 6 bases and J by 7 bases, with 12 bases between them. The CDR3 contains 13 residues. Germline CDR1 reads ENHRY; CDR2 reads SYGVKD.

This clonotype has a count of ten or more. The rearrangement uses TRBV20-1 and TRBJ2-7; D is uncertain. This CDR3 is 13 amino acids long. Germline V gives CDR1 DFQATT, CDR2 SNEGSKA (reference sequence). The germline V and J ends were trimmed by 3 bases and 0 bases, with 9 bases remaining between them. In DNA form, the CDR3 reads TGCAGTGCTAGTAGCCCTCGCTCCTACGAGCAGTACTTC. This encodes CSASSPRSYEQYF.

This clonotype was observed many times. One junction end disagrees with the germline gene, perhaps due to a read error. V usage is TRBV5-1 and J usage is TRBJ2-7, with a weak D call TRBD1 (6 bases). In germline, CDR1 is SGHRS, CDR2 YFSETQ. CDR3 length: 13 amino acids. CDR3 in DNA: TGTGCCAGCAGCTTTCCGGACAGCTACGAGCAGTACTTC. Residues: CASSFPDSYEQYF.

In its sample, this clonotype was seen a few times. V gene TRBV28 combines with J gene TRBJ2-2, with a possible D match to TRBD1 (6 bases). There are 15 residues in the CDR3. The germline V gene encodes CDR1 MDHEN and CDR2 SYDVKM. V lost 6 bases and J lost 4, with 15 bases in between. CDR3 region: CASSHTPRGTGELFF. The CDR3 DNA sequence: TGTGCCAGCAGCCACACCCCCAGGGGCACCGGGGAGCTGTTTTTT.